A selection of T cell receptor beta chains follows, all from one sample in a study of shared clonotypes between healthy human individuals. Profiled with immunoSEQ multiplex PCR; TCRdb holds only in-frame clones, not every one. Of approximately 810,000 clones in the sample, 90% to 95% were seen once. Sequencing was carried out using naive CD8+ T cells sorted from blood. The receptors derive from a man aged 25 to 45 in good health. CDR3s include the opening cysteine and the closing phenylalanine or tryptophan. D genes are given only for firm matches. The size of a clone is reported for some rows only, either as once, few or many, or as a class for expanded clones.

V gene	D gene	clone size	J gene	CDR3 DNA	CDR3 protein
TRBV28	-	once	TRBJ2-5	TGTGCCAGCAGTTTTCGGGGGGCCCAAGAGACCCAGTACTTC	CASSFRGAQETQYF
TRBV25-1	-	-	TRBJ2-3	TGTGCCAGCAGTGATTCTCGGGGGGATACGCAGTATTTT	CASSDSRGDTQYF
TRBV7-9	-	-	TRBJ1-3	TGTGCCAGCAGCTCTTCCGCACAGGGTTACTCTGGAAACACCATATATTTT	CASSSSAQGYSGNTIYF
TRBV7-9	-	-	TRBJ1-1	TGTGCCAGCAGCTTAGGGCGGGTCTCGAACACTGAAGCTTTCTTT	CASSLGRVSNTEAFF
TRBV6-1	-	-	TRBJ2-3	TGTGCCAGCAGCCCTTTCGGAGGGAATACGCAGTATTTT	CASSPFGGNTQYF
TRBV29-1	-	-	TRBJ1-3	TGCAGCGTTGAAGATGAGAGCTCTGGAAACACCATATATTTT	CSVEDESSGNTIYF
TRBV27	-	-	TRBJ2-6	TGTGCCAGCAGTTTATCCCGGGGGGCCAACGTCCTGACTTTC	CASSLSRGANVLTF
TRBV5-6	-	-	TRBJ1-1	TGTGCCAGCAGGGAGACCGTTGCAAGCACTGAAGCTTTCTTT	CASRETVASTEAFF
TRBV28	-	-	TRBJ2-1	TGTGCCAGCAGTTTAATGGCCAATGAGCAGTTCTTC	CASSLMANEQFF
TRBV27	TRBD2	-	TRBJ2-1	TGTGCCAGCACCCCCCAGTCAGGACTAGCCGACAATGAGCAGTTCTTC	CASTPQSGLADNEQFF
TRBV19	-	once	TRBJ1-2	TGTGCCACCCACGATCCGGGACACGCGAGCCCCAGGTATGGCTACACCTTC	CATHDPGHASPRYGYTF
TRBV10-2	-	-	TRBJ2-3	TGCGCCAGCAGTGAGCCTACACGGTCCGGCAAGGGTACGCAGTATTTT	CASSEPTRSGKGTQYF
TRBV6-5	TRBD2	-	TRBJ2-3	TGTGCCGCCTCTATGGGCGGGAGGGGCACAGATACGCAGTATTTT	CAASMGGRGTDTQYF
TRBV6-5	TRBD1	-	TRBJ1-2	TGTGCCAGCAGTTACGGACAGGACTCAGGTGGCTACACCTTC	CASSYGQDSGGYTF
TRBV10-3	TRBD2	-	TRBJ2-3	TGTGCCATCAGGGTTGGGACTAGCGGGGGAAAATTTACAGATACGCAGTATTTT	CAIRVGTSGGKFTDTQYF
TRBV9	-	-	TRBJ2-3	TGTGCCAGCAGCGTAGATAGGAATACGCAGTATTTT	CASSVDRNTQYF
TRBV29-1	TRBD1	-	TRBJ2-7	TGCAGCGTTGAAGGGGGACAGACGAGCTCCTACGAGCAGTACTTC	CSVEGGQTSSYEQYF
TRBV19	TRBD1	-	TRBJ2-7	TGTGCCAGTAGTATATCATCAGGGGGCGAGCAGTACTTC	CASSISSGGEQYF
TRBV15	-	-	TRBJ2-7	TGTGCCACCAGCAGAGATAGGGGGTCGGGAGAGCAGTACTTC	CATSRDRGSGEQYF
TRBV6-6	TRBD2	-	TRBJ2-1	TGTGCCAGCAGTTCCCGTGCCGCGGGAGGGGCCCATGAGCAGTTCTTC	CASSSRAAGGAHEQFF
TRBV5-6	-	once	TRBJ2-1	TGTGCCAGCAGCTTGTGGTTCAATGAGCAGTTCTTC	CASSLWFNEQFF
TRBV27	-	-	TRBJ2-7	TGTGCCAGCAGTTCCGGGGGAGGGGGCGAGCAGTACTTC	CASSSGGGGEQYF
TRBV7-8	-	-	TRBJ2-5	TGTGCCAGCAGCTTCTTTGCCGCGGGTTTGGCTCAAGAGACCCAGTACTTC	CASSFFAAGLAQETQYF
TRBV7-9	-	once	TRBJ2-7	TGTGCCAGCAGCCTGGGGGCTAGCAAGTTGTACGAGCAGTACTTC	CASSLGASKLYEQYF